This T cell receptor (beta chain) was captured by sequencing in a study of T cell responses to AZD1222 COVID-19 vaccine. The V gene lost 5 bases and the J gene lost 3 bases, with 8 bases spanning the gap. The CDR3 has 12 amino acids. Germline CDR1 and CDR2: SGHTA and FQGNSA. The sample holds one count of this clone. The assay was immunoSEQ multiplex PCR, and TCRdb's table has in-frame clones only and misses some. The sample records 90,000 to 110,000 clones, about 88% being singletons. This TCR came from an adult in good health. The chain links TRBV7-2 to TRBJ2-7; D is perhaps TRBD2 (5 bases). Sequenced here: peripheral blood, sampled on day 0 of AZD1222 vaccination. The CDR3: CASSTTSYEQYF. In DNA, the CDR3 is TGTGCCAGCAGCACAACTAGCTACGAGCAGTACTTC.